The rows below give T cell receptor beta chains drawn from one sample of a study of cytomegalovirus exposure and HLA in healthy donors. TCRdb keeps only in-frame clones here, not all; method: immunoSEQ multiplex PCR. Its table lists roughly 35,000 clones. Sample: PBMCs. These receptors were obtained from a woman aged 40 to 55 in good health and CMV-seropositive. Each CDR3 is given with its conserved first and last residue. D genes are given only for firm matches.

V gene,D gene,J gene,CDR3 DNA,CDR3 protein
TRBV5-4,.,TRBJ2-3,TGTGCCAGCACCGGTGGGGGGAGAACAGATACGCAGTATTTT,CASTGGGRTDTQYF
TRBV13,.,TRBJ2-7,TGTGCCAGCAGCCCTCGCGGCTACGAGCAGTACTTC,CASSPRGYEQYF
TRBV7-8,TRBD1,TRBJ2-7,TGTGCCAGCACCCTGGGACAGCTTACTTCCTACGAGCAGTACTTC,CASTLGQLTSYEQYF
TRBV7-9,TRBD2,TRBJ2-5,TGTGCCAGCAGCCGTACTAGCGGGGGGCAAGAGACCCAGTACTTC,CASSRTSGGQETQYF
TRBV5-1,TRBD2,TRBJ2-3,TGCGCCAGCAGCCAGGGGACTAGCGAGGGCACAGATACGCAGTATTTT,CASSQGTSEGTDTQYF
TRBV4-1,.,TRBJ2-3,TGCGCCAGCAGCCAAGATCATCCTAGACCAGATACGCAGTATTTT,CASSQDHPRPDTQYF
TRBV2,.,TRBJ1-5,TGTGCCAGCAGAAGGTGGGGGGATCAGCCCCAGCATTTT,CASRRWGDQPQHF
TRBV30,TRBD1,TRBJ2-2,TGTGCCTGTAGGGGACAGGCTTACACCGGGGAGCTGTTTTTT,CACRGQAYTGELFF
TRBV7-9,TRBD2,TRBJ2-5,TGTGCCAGCAGCTTAGGGCGCGGGAGTGAGACCCAGTACTTC,CASSLGRGSETQYF
TRBV18,TRBD2,TRBJ2-5,TGTGCCAGCGCCTCCCTAGCGGGAGAATTCGAGAACCAGTACTTC,CASASLAGEFENQYF
TRBV5-6,.,TRBJ2-5,TGTGCCAGCAGCCAGGGAGGGGGAGTCGCGACCCAGTACTTC,CASSQGGGVATQYF
TRBV4-3,TRBD2,TRBJ2-7,TGCGCCAGCAGCCAATCCCGGATGGGACTAGCGGGAGTTCGCTACGAGCAGTACTTC,CASSQSRMGLAGVRYEQYF
TRBV28,TRBD1,TRBJ2-7,TGTGCCAGCAGTTTAAAGGGGGCTAACTCCTACGAGCAGTACTTC,CASSLKGANSYEQYF
TRBV5-1,.,TRBJ1-1,TGCGCCAGCAGCTTGGCCCAGGGGATCACTGAAGCTTTCTTT,CASSLAQGITEAFF
TRBV5-1,TRBD2,TRBJ2-1,TGCGCCAGCAGCTTGGTTGCTAGCGGCTACAATGAGCAGTTCTTC,CASSLVASGYNEQFF
TRBV7-6,.,TRBJ2-5,TGTGCCAGCAGGCCAGGACAGGGGGGAACTAGCGGGAGACGGGAGACCCAGTACTTC,CASRPGQGGTSGRRETQYF
TRBV5-1,TRBD2,TRBJ2-2,TGCGCCAGCAGGACGGGACTAGCCAACACCGGGGAGCTGTTTTTT,CASRTGLANTGELFF
TRBV7-2,TRBD2,TRBJ2-1,TGTGCCAGCAGTTACCGACTAGCGTCGGAGGAGCAGTTCTTC,CASSYRLASEEQFF
TRBV20-1,.,TRBJ1-2,TGCAGCGCCCATTCGTCGGGTGGCTACACCTTC,CSAHSSGGYTF
TRBV7-8,.,TRBJ1-5,TGTGCCAGCAGCTTAGGGCGACACAACCTCAATCAGCCCCAGCATTTT,CASSLGRHNLNQPQHF
TRBV11-2,TRBD1,TRBJ2-1,TGTGCCAACTCCGGGACAGGGGTGGTCAATGAGCAGTTCTTC,CANSGTGVVNEQFF
TRBV19,.,TRBJ1-1,TGTGCCAGTAGTATAGATATGGACAGTGAAGCTTTCTTT,CASSIDMDSEAFF
TRBV30,.,TRBJ2-7,TGTGCCTGGAGCGGAGTCTACGAGCAGTACTTC,CAWSGVYEQYF
TRBV9,.,TRBJ1-6,TGTGCCAGCAGCGCGCCCTATAGGGGCAATTCACCCCTCCACTTT,CASSAPYRGNSPLHF
TRBV29-1,TRBD2,TRBJ2-1,TGCAGCGTTGATGGGACTAGCGGGAGAATCTACAATGAGCAGTTCTTC,CSVDGTSGRIYNEQFF
TRBV5-1,.,TRBJ1-3,TGCGCCAGCAGCTTGGGGCCCTCTGGAAACACCATATATTTT,CASSLGPSGNTIYF
TRBV14,TRBD2,TRBJ2-5,TGTGCCAGCAGCCAAGATTTCCTACTAGCGCGCAAAGAGACCCAGTACTTC,CASSQDFLLARKETQYF
TRBV7-3,.,TRBJ2-3,TGTGCCAGCAGCTTATCGGGAATCACAGATACGCAGTATTTT,CASSLSGITDTQYF
TRBV19,.,TRBJ1-1,TGTGCCAGTAGTACATCGCCAGTGTACACTGAAGCTTTCTTT,CASSTSPVYTEAFF
TRBV5-1,TRBD1,TRBJ2-7,TGCGCCAGCAGCTTTCAATCGGGACAGTATTACGAGCAGTACTTC,CASSFQSGQYYEQYF
TRBV6-5,.,TRBJ2-7,TGTGCCAGCAGGACAGGAAGCGCAAATTCCTACGAGCAGTACTTC,CASRTGSANSYEQYF
TRBV10-3,TRBD1,TRBJ1-1,TGTGCCATCAGTGAGATCGGACAGGGTACTGAAGCTTTCTTT,CAISEIGQGTEAFF
TRBV11-2,TRBD1,TRBJ1-1,TGTGCCAGCAGCTTAGACTGGAGCGACAGGGTCACTGAAGCTTTCTTT,CASSLDWSDRVTEAFF
TRBV7-7,TRBD1,TRBJ2-1,TGTGCTAGCAGCCCAGACAGGGTCGGGGAGCAGTTCTTC,CASSPDRVGEQFF
TRBV25-1,.,TRBJ2-3,TGTGCCAGCAGTGATGCTGGGGAGGGCACAGATACGCAGTATTTT,CASSDAGEGTDTQYF
TRBV11-1,.,TRBJ1-1,TGTGCCAGCAGCTTAGACAAGAACACTGAAGCTTTCTTT,CASSLDKNTEAFF
TRBV28,.,TRBJ2-7,TGTGCCAGCAGAACTAGTGAAAGCGCCTACGAGCAGTACTTC,CASRTSESAYEQYF